The 25 T cell receptor beta chains given below trace back to one sample, sequenced in a study of blood T cell repertoires in COVID-19. Assay used: immunoSEQ multiplex PCR; TCRdb lists only in-frame clones, some missing. The sample carries about 440,000 clones, about 85% recorded once. The sample consisted of PBMCs or T cells enriched from blood (not recorded which). The receptors originated from a woman aged 18-35 years with acute COVID-19.

The chain joins TRBV9 to TRBJ2-1; D is unresolved. Trimming removed 0 bases at V and 4 bases at J, with 8 bases between. The CDR3 covers 14 residues. Per germline, CDR1 SGDLS and CDR2 YYNGEE. The CDR3 sequence: CASSVGLVYNEQFF. The CDR3 DNA follows: TGTGCCAGCAGCGTAGGACTGGTTTACAATGAGCAGTTCTTC.

This clone turned up a few times. The chain couples TRBV10-3 to TRBJ1-1; tentative D call: TRBD1 (6 bases). There are 12 residues in the CDR3. The ends were cut back, 3 bases at V and 8 bases at J, with 10 bases in the middle. Germline V lookup: CDR1 ENHRY, CDR2 SYGVKD. In DNA, the CDR3 is TGTGCCATCAGTGAAAAGGGGACAGAAGCTTTCTTT. Translated, it gives CAISEKGTEAFF.

The genes are TRBV6-5 and TRBJ1-2, with 8 bases lining up with TRBD1. V shed 5 bases, J shed 8 bases, and the junction held 10 bases outside the gene matches. The CDR3 is 14 amino acids. The germline V gene has CDR1 MNHEY and CDR2 SVGAGI. CDR3 protein: CASSKPGQATGYTF. CDR3 DNA: TGTGCCAGCAGTAAGCCGGGACAGGCGACCGGCTACACCTTC.

This chain uses TRBV5-1 with TRBJ2-1, with D hard to call. Trimming stripped 0 bases from V and 4 bases from J, with 17 bases between. The CDR3 spans 17 residues. Germline V CDR1 and CDR2: SGHRS, YFSETQ. The CDR3 spells CASSLDGAPFNYNEQFF. In DNA, the CDR3 is TGCGCCAGCAGCTTGGATGGAGCCCCGTTCAATTACAATGAGCAGTTCTTC.

The chain is built from TRBV6-4 and TRBJ1-6; no reliable D call. CDR3 length: 13 amino acids. Trimming cost V 5 bases and J 4 bases, with 6 bases left between them. Germline-derived CDR1 and CDR2 are MRHNA and SNTAGT. The CDR3 coding sequence is TGTGCCAGCAGTCTCGGGTATAATTCACCCCTCCACTTT. It yields the protein CASSLGYNSPLHF.

This rearrangement joins TRBV19 to TRBJ2-5; D perhaps matches TRBD1 (5 bases). V lost 6 bases to trimming and J lost 0 bases, with 11 bases between them. The germline V gene has CDR1 LNHDA and CDR2 SQIVND (reference sequence). The CDR3 runs 14 residues. The CDR3 DNA reads as TGTGCCAGTAGCTTCGACAGAAACCAAGAGACCCAGTACTTC. Its translation: CASSFDRNQETQYF.

A remark on this clone: This sample includes further DNA sequences coding for the same CDR3. This sequence joins TRBV27 and TRBJ1-5; D not certain. Germline CDR1 and CDR2: MNHEY and SMNVEV (reference sequence). Trimming removed 2 bases at V and 5 bases at J, with 7 bases between. This CDR3 has 13 amino acids. CDR3 DNA: TGTGCCAGCAGTTTAACCCTAGATCAGCCCCAGCATTTT. It codes for CASSLTLDQPQHF.

A single count supports this clone. This chain uses TRBV3-1 (or the pseudogene TRBV3-2) with TRBJ1-4, with TRBD1 matching 9 bases. The germline V gene has CDR1 LGHDT and CDR2 YNNKEL (reference sequence). V lost 0 bases, J lost 10 bases, and 9 bases stayed unmatched. The CDR3 contains 16 residues. CDR3 in amino acids: CASSQDSGTGTGKLFF. DNA for the CDR3: TGTGCCAGCAGCCAAGATTCAGGGACAGGGACCGGAAAACTGTTTTTT.

This clone was seen a single time. V is TRBV5-4 and J is TRBJ2-1; D is unresolved. Trimming stripped 0 bases from V and 1 base from J, with 11 bases between. The germline gives CDR1 SGHNT, CDR2 YYREEE (reference sequence). CDR3 length equals 16 residues. The CDR3 sequence is CASSLGGKTSYNEQFF. The CDR3 nucleotides read TGTGCCAGCAGCTTGGGAGGTAAAACTTCCTACAATGAGCAGTTCTTC.

V is TRBV19 and J is TRBJ2-1, with 13 bases aligning to TRBD2. Germline V gene data show CDR1 as LNHDA and CDR2 as SQIVND (reference sequence). CDR3 length: 15 amino acids. V was pared by 6 bases and J by 5 bases, with 4 bases of the junction left unmatched. The CDR3 DNA reads as TGTGCCAGTAGCAGGACTAGCGGGGGTAACAATGAGCAGTTCTTC. As protein: CASSRTSGGNNEQFF.

The chain uses TRBV18 and TRBJ1-4, with TRBD1 identical over 9 bases. The CDR3 extends over 16 amino acids. V was clipped by 6 bases and J by 2 bases; unmatched bases: 7. Looked up from germline, CDR1 is KGHSH and CDR2 is LQKENI. The CDR3 here is CASSRDRVWTNEKLFF. CDR3 DNA sequence: TGTGCCAGCTCGCGGGACAGGGTATGGACTAATGAAAAACTGTTTTTT.

The chain employs TRBV30 and TRBJ2-1, with D tentatively TRBD1 (5 bases). This CDR3 region has 14 residues. Looked up from germline, CDR1 is GTSNPN and CDR2 is SVGIG (reference sequence). V was clipped by 4 bases and J by 9 bases, with 19 bases between them. The CDR3 DNA reads TGTGCCTGGATTTCCCAAGGGGCTCATATTGAGCAGTTCTTC. Protein sequence: CAWISQGAHIEQFF.

Comment on this clone: The same CDR3 arises from other DNA sequences in this sample as well. This chain joins TRBV15 and TRBJ1-5, with TRBD1 matching 10 bases. Germline loops: CDR1 LNHNV, CDR2 YYDKDF (reference sequence). This CDR3 contains 14 residues. Trimming removed 3 bases from V and 6 bases from J; junction bases left unmatched: 2. The CDR3 protein is CATSRTGGSQPQHF. CDR3 bases: TGTGCCACCAGCAGGACAGGGGGCAGTCAGCCCCAGCATTTT.

The genes are TRBV11-1 and TRBJ1-3; a weak D match, TRBD1 (6 bases). This CDR3 contains 15 residues. Germline assignment: CDR1 SGHAT and CDR2 FQDESV (reference sequence). Trimming stripped 5 bases from V and 0 bases from J, with 11 bases between. The CDR3 DNA follows: TGTGCCAGCAGCAGAGGACAGTACTCTGGAAACACCATATATTTT. Residues: CASSRGQYSGNTIYF.

This chain links TRBV19 with TRBJ1-2, with TRBD1 identical over 9 bases. V trimming: 8 bases; J trimming: 3 bases; junction bases outside the gene matches: 7. The CDR3 runs to 14 residues. Germline V gene sequence: CDR1 LNHDA, CDR2 SQIVND (reference sequence). CDR3 in amino acids: CASQADRGYYGYTF. The CDR3 DNA reads as TGTGCCAGTCAAGCCGACAGGGGGTACTATGGCTACACCTTC. Full variable domain (missing parts from reference TRBV19 and TRBJ1-2): DGGITQSPKYLFRKEGQNVTLSCEQNLNHDAMYWYRQDPGQGLRLIYYSQIVNDFQKGDIAEGYSVSREKKESFPLTVTSAQKNPTAFYLCASQADRGYYGYTFGSGTRLTVV.

This rearrangement joins TRBV27 to TRBJ1-2, with D possibly matching TRBD1 (5 bases). The CDR3 loop spans 15 amino acids. Germline values: CDR1 MNHEY, CDR2 SMNVEV (reference sequence). Deletions cut 0 bases from V and 7 bases from J, with 15 bases between. As DNA, the CDR3 is TGTGCCAGCAGTTTATCGGCAGGGAGGGCGGGTGGCTACACCTTC. Translation: CASSLSAGRAGGYTF.

The rearrangement links TRBV5-6 to TRBJ2-1; D ambiguous. Germline loops: CDR1 SGHDT, CDR2 YYEEEE. The CDR3 covers 15 residues. V lost 0 bases and J lost 1, with 8 bases in between. This CDR3 is CASSLGQLSYNEQFF. The CDR3 nucleotides read TGTGCCAGCAGCTTGGGTCAGTTATCCTACAATGAGCAGTTCTTC. The full variable domain, completed using reference TRBV5-6 and TRBJ2-1, is DAGVTQSPTHLIKTRGQQVTLRCSPKSGHDTVSWYQQALGQGPQFIFQYYEEEERQRGNFPDRFSGHQFPNYSSELNVNALLLGDSALYLCASSLGQLSYNEQFFGPGTRLTVL.

The chain joins TRBV3-1 (or the pseudogene TRBV3-2) to TRBJ1-1; 8 bases align to TRBD1. The germline V gene encodes CDR1 LGHDT and CDR2 YNNKEL (reference sequence). The CDR3 consists of 13 residues. V lost 5 bases, J lost 11 bases, and 10 bases stayed unmatched. The CDR3 loop is CASSVRTGLRAFF. The CDR3 DNA follows: TGTGCCAGCAGCGTCCGGACAGGGCTTAGGGCTTTCTTT.

CDR3 sequence reads: CASSPEGAGYGYTF. Here the CDR3 DNA reads TGTGCCAGTAGTCCAGAGGGGGCTGGCTATGGCTACACCTTC. The rearrangement joins TRBV19 to TRBJ1-2, with 7 bases lining up with TRBD1. CDR3 length: 14 amino acids. V shed 5 bases, J shed 4 bases, and the junction held 7 bases outside the gene matches. Germline V CDR1 and CDR2: LNHDA, SQIVND (reference sequence). Looking up the rest from reference TRBV19 and TRBJ1-2 gives the full variable domain: DGGITQSPKYLFRKEGQNVTLSCEQNLNHDAMYWYRQDPGQGLRLIYYSQIVNDFQKGDIAEGYSVSREKKESFPLTVTSAQKNPTAFYLCASSPEGAGYGYTFGSGTRLTVV.

V is TRBV5-1 and J is TRBJ2-1; 7 bases align to TRBD1. The V segment lost 3 bases and the J segment 4 bases; nucleotides outside the gene matches: 7. The CDR3 runs 15 residues. Per germline, CDR1 SGHRS and CDR2 YFSETQ. The CDR3 coding sequence is TGCGCCAGCAGCTCATTAACAGGGGCTTACAATGAGCAGTTCTTC. This sequence encodes CASSSLTGAYNEQFF.

The rearrangement uses TRBV7-3 and TRBJ2-5; tentatively, D is TRBD1 (5 bases). V was shortened by 5 bases and J by 3 bases, with 10 bases between the two germline ends. Germline V gene sequence: CDR1 SGHTA, CDR2 FQGTGA. The CDR3 extends over 13 amino acids. The DNA for the CDR3 is TGTGCCAGCAGCCGGACAACCAAAGAGACCCAGTACTTC. Encoded protein: CASSRTTKETQYF.

The gene calls are TRBV21-1 and TRBJ2-2; TRBD1 is taken as the D call from the table, unchecked against the DNA. TRBV21-1 counts as a pseudogene. The CDR3 is 18 residues long. The DNA of the CDR3 is TGTGCCAGCCTAACCCGGGACAGGATCCTCGCGAACACCGGGGAGCTGTTTTTT. As protein: CASLTRDRILANTGELFF.

The chain is built from TRBV9 and TRBJ2-5; 7 nucleotides line up with TRBD1. The junction had 7 bases not matched to a gene; V was cut back by 2 bases and J by 3 bases. CDR1 is SGDLS and CDR2 is YYNGEE in the germline V gene. The CDR3 is 15 amino acids. This chain's CDR3 is CASSVTRGIKETQYF. Written as DNA, the CDR3 is TGTGCCAGCAGCGTGACCAGGGGGATCAAAGAGACCCAGTACTTC.

The V call is TRBV20-1, the J call TRBJ1-4; no clear D gene. The CDR3 loop spans 12 amino acids. In germline, CDR1 is DFQATT, CDR2 SNEGSKA (reference sequence). Trimming left V 3 bases short and J 5 bases short, with 7 bases between. The CDR3 DNA follows: TGCAGTGCTAGTTCGCTAAATGAAAAACTGTTTTTT. Translating gives CSASSLNEKLFF.

The chain employs TRBV2 and TRBJ2-1; the match to TRBD2 covers 7 bases. CDR1 is SNHLY, CDR2 FYNNEI, per germline. The CDR3 runs 11 residues. Trimming took 6 bases from V and 9 from J; bases not matched to a gene: 2. The CDR3 region has the DNA TGTGCCAGCAGGGGAGGGCGTGAGCAGTTCTTC. Amino acid sequence: CASRGGREQFF.